This entry lists 17 T cell receptor beta chains sequenced from one sample in a study of T cell responses to AZD1222 COVID-19 vaccine. Some clones are missing from TCRdb's copy, which holds only in-frame ones; the method was immunoSEQ multiplex PCR. Of 100,000 to 150,000 clones listed, about nine tenths were seen once; the top ten hold just over 7%. Sequenced here: peripheral blood, sampled on day 0 of AZD1222 vaccination. The receptors shown here come from an adult in good health.

V usage is TRBV6-1 and J usage is TRBJ1-6, with unresolved D. The germline gives CDR1 MNHNS, CDR2 SASEGT. The CDR3 runs 15 residues. V was shortened by 3 bases and J by 4 bases, with 10 bases between the two germline ends. CDR3 amino acids: CASSDRQPYNSPLHF. CDR3 nucleotide sequence: TGTGCCAGCAGTGACAGGCAGCCTTATAATTCACCCCTCCACTTT.

CDR3 coding DNA: TGTGCCAGCAGCTGGATCCCCAATAGCAATCAGCCCCAGCATTTT. Its protein is CASSWIPNSNQPQHF. The V and J genes are TRBV7-2 and TRBJ1-5; D ambiguous. In germline, CDR1 is SGHTA, CDR2 FQGNSA. Trimming shortened V by 4 bases and J by 0 bases, and 10 bases separated the two germline ends. The CDR3 totals 15 residues. Using reference TRBV7-2 and TRBJ1-5 for the parts outside the CDR3, the full variable domain is GAGVSQSPSNKVTEKGKDVELRCDPISGHTALYWYRQSLGQGLEFLIYFQGNSAPDKSGLPSDRFSAERTGGSVSTLTIQRTQQEDSAVYLCASSWIPNSNQPQHFGDGTRLSIL.

This clone was picked up one time. J is TRBJ2-5 and V is TRBV20-1, with D tentatively TRBD1 or TRBD2 (5 bases each). The CDR3 totals 14 residues. Trimming left V 3 bases short and J 5 bases short, with 16 bases between. The V gene's germline CDR1 is DFQATT and CDR2 SNEGSKA (reference sequence). DNA of the CDR3: TGCAGTGCTAGTTGGACCGATGGGGGTGAGACCCAGTACTTC. Protein: CSASWTDGGETQYF.

As regards this clone: At one boundary the junction diverges from the germline segment, which might be a read error. The V call is TRBV5-6, the J call TRBJ2-1; D assignment may be TRBD1 or TRBD2 (5 bases each). This CDR3 has 12 amino acids. Germline values: CDR1 SGHDT, CDR2 YYEEEE. The DNA for the CDR3 is TGTGCCAGCGGAGTCATTACCCGGGACCCCGTCTTC. It encodes CASGVITRDPVF.

V and J are TRBV3-1 (or the pseudogene TRBV3-2) and TRBJ1-3; no definite D call. Germline CDR1 LGHDT, CDR2 YNNKEL (reference sequence). This CDR3 is built from 14 residues. Trimming stripped 5 bases from V and 0 bases from J, with 8 bases between. CDR3 amino acids: CASSRRSSGNTIYF. The CDR3 DNA reads as TGTGCCAGCAGCAGGAGGTCCTCTGGAAACACCATATATTTT.

The chain recombines TRBV30 with TRBJ1-2; D is ambiguous. This CDR3 is built from 12 residues. Trimming shortened V by 4 bases and J by 0 bases, and 6 bases separated the two germline ends. CDR1 and CDR2 (germline): GTSNPN, SVGIG (reference sequence). In DNA, the CDR3 is TGTGCCTGGAATCGAGCTAACTATGGCTACACCTTC. Translation: CAWNRANYGYTF. Full variable domain (missing parts from reference TRBV30 and TRBJ1-2): SQTIHQWPATLVQPVGSPLSLECTVEGTSNPNLYWYRQAAGRGLQLLFYSVGIGQISSEVPQNLSASRPQDRQFILSSKKLLLSDSGFYLCAWNRANYGYTFGSGTRLTVV.

The table lists this clone with a count of one. The V call is TRBV10-3, the J call TRBJ2-3; tentatively, D is TRBD2 (7 bases). The germline V gene has CDR1 ENHRY and CDR2 SYGVKD. Trimming pared 6 bases from V and 8 bases from J, leaving 21 bases between. The CDR3 loop spans 15 amino acids. CDR3 residues: CAIRPQEGGGRTQYF. CDR3 nucleotide sequence: TGTGCCATCAGACCACAAGAGGGGGGGGGCCGTACGCAGTATTTT.

The gene calls are TRBV5-1 and TRBJ2-7; D unclear. V was clipped by 0 bases and J by 0 bases, with 7 bases between them. The CDR3 loop spans 14 amino acids. From germline, CDR1 is SGHRS and CDR2 YFSETQ. CDR3 in DNA: TGCGCCAGCAGCTTGGACCCCAACTCCTACGAGCAGTACTTC. Amino acids: CASSLDPNSYEQYF.

The V gene is TRBV5-4, the J gene TRBJ2-3, with D possibly being TRBD1 or TRBD2 (5 bases each). The germline V and J ends were trimmed by 4 bases and 9 bases, with 21 bases remaining between them. Germline-derived CDR1 and CDR2 are SGHNT and YYREEE (reference sequence). The CDR3 is 15 amino acids. CDR3 DNA sequence: TGTGCCAGCAGCCGTCAGGCTCAGGCTGAGGGGACGCAGTATTTT. Encoded protein: CASSRQAQAEGTQYF.

The genes are TRBV6-5 and TRBJ2-1, with 11 bases aligning to TRBD2. The trim removed 2 bases at V and 7 bases at J, leaving 4 bases unmatched. The CDR3 length is 15 residues. Germline lookup yields CDR1 MNHEY and CDR2 SVGAGI. The CDR3 region has the DNA TGTGCCAGCAGTTACCGCCTAGCGGGAGGTAATGAGCAGTTCTTC. Translating it yields CASSYRLAGGNEQFF.

The V gene is TRBV5-5, the J gene TRBJ1-6; D gene ambiguous. V was trimmed by 4 bases and J by 0 bases, leaving 20 bases between them. Germline V CDR1 and CDR2: SGHKS, YYEKEE (reference sequence). The CDR3 loop spans 19 amino acids. CDR3 nucleotide sequence: TGTGCCAGCAGCCCGCCAATGTCTGGGCGAAGCTCCTATAATTCACCCCTCCACTTT. Its translation: CASSPPMSGRSSYNSPLHF. Together with reference TRBV5-5 and TRBJ1-6, the CDR3 gives the full variable domain: DAGVTQSPTHLIKTRGQQVTLRCSPISGHKSVSWYQQVLGQGPQFIFQYYEKEERGRGNFPDRFSARQFPNYSSELNVNALLLGDSALYLCASSPPMSGRSSYNSPLHFGNGTRLTVT.

The V call is TRBV5-1, the J call TRBJ2-1, with TRBD2 matching 10 bases. The CDR3 length is 14 residues. Trimming cost V 6 bases and J 3 bases; bases outside gene matches: 3. Per the germline V gene, CDR1 is SGHRS and CDR2 is YFSETQ. The CDR3 DNA sequence: TGCGCCAGCAAGCGGGAGGGGGACTACAATGAGCAGTTCTTC. It translates to CASKREGDYNEQFF.

This clone showed up just a few times. CDR3 in DNA: TGTGCCAGTAGTGGGAGGGACCCCCGCAATCAGCCCCAGCATTTT. This sequence encodes CASSGRDPRNQPQHF. The chain recombines TRBV19 with TRBJ1-5; the D gene is possibly TRBD1 (5 bases). The CDR3 contains 15 residues. The germline CDR1 and CDR2 sequences are LNHDA and SQIVND (reference sequence). Trimming stripped 5 bases from V and 2 bases from J, with 13 bases between. The full variable domain, rest sourced from reference TRBV19 and TRBJ1-5, is DGGITQSPKYLFRKEGQNVTLSCEQNLNHDAMYWYRQDPGQGLRLIYYSQIVNDFQKGDIAEGYSVSREKKESFPLTVTSAQKNPTAFYLCASSGRDPRNQPQHFGDGTRLSIL.

The V gene is TRBV11-3, the J gene TRBJ2-6; no clear D gene. There are 15 residues in the CDR3. Germline assignment: CDR1 SGHNT and CDR2 YENEEA. V was trimmed by 1 base and J by 2 bases, leaving 6 bases between them. CDR3 sequence (DNA): TGTGCCAGCAGCTTAGGGGGTGCTGGGGCCAACGTCCTGACTTTC. Translated: CASSLGGAGANVLTF.

V and J are TRBV7-9 and TRBJ2-1; tentative D call: TRBD1 (6 bases). V shed 5 bases and J shed 9 bases, with 11 bases lying between them. The CDR3 spans 12 residues. CDR1 is SEHNR, CDR2 FQNEAQ, per germline (reference sequence). The CDR3 sequence is CASSIQGFEQFF. The CDR3 DNA reads as TGTGCCAGCAGCATACAGGGTTTTGAGCAGTTCTTC.

V gene TRBV2 combines with J gene TRBJ2-2, with TRBD2 matching 8 bases. Trimming removed 6 bases from V and 6 bases from J; junction bases left unmatched: 6. CDR1 is SNHLY, CDR2 FYNNEI, per germline. The CDR3 is made up of 14 amino acids. CDR3: CASRGSGSAGELFF. In nucleotides, the CDR3 is TGTGCCAGCAGGGGGAGCGGGAGCGCCGGGGAGCTGTTTTTT.

The V call is TRBV7-8, the J call TRBJ1-4; D ambiguous. Between the trimmed V and J ends, which lost 3 bases and 12 bases, there was a span of 17 bases. From germline, CDR1 is SGHVS and CDR2 FQNEAQ. CDR3 length: 14 residues. Here the CDR3 DNA reads TGTGCCAGCAGCTTGTCGCTAGCTGGGGTCGAACTGTTTTTT. It specifies CASSLSLAGVELFF.